This is a list of T cell receptor beta chains from one sample in a study of post-analysis software for immune sequencing data. Via MiXCR, TCRdb re-called the PCR reads, giving one row per CDR3 protein. The sample includes 650,000 to 850,000 distinct CDR3 sequences, approximately 53% of them seen just once. The sequenced material came from blood. The receptors come from a girl aged 10-17 years with multiple sclerosis. Each CDR3 is given with its conserved first and last residue.

CDR3	V	J
CASSDTGGTSKNIQYF	TRBV5-1	TRBJ2-4
CASSLEYERRANVLTF	TRBV5-5	TRBJ2-6
CSAKGGSWETQYF	TRBV20-1	TRBJ2-5
CSVEDHASISYEQYF	TRBV29-1	TRBJ2-7
CASSSHRGHYEQYF	TRBV5-1	TRBJ2-7
CASRARTETQYF	TRBV25-1	TRBJ2-5
CASSYVLAGADVDTQYF	TRBV6-5	TRBJ2-3
CASSLTSTGELFF	TRBV12-3/TRBV12-4	TRBJ2-2
CASSLVAGGLIYNEQFF	TRBV7-9	TRBJ2-1
CASSQEPPQGTGANVLTF	TRBV4-1	TRBJ2-6
CSVDFGESYEQYF	TRBV29-1	TRBJ2-7
CASSLAPTDLYISNYGYTF	TRBV7-9	TRBJ1-2
CASSPWTGSNQPQHF	TRBV5-1	TRBJ1-5
CASSTGSGENEQFF	TRBV27	TRBJ2-1
CASSLEVVPYNEQFF	TRBV13	TRBJ2-1
CASSLAVGFYNEQFF	TRBV7-2	TRBJ2-1
CASSFVSGTVNEQFF	TRBV6-5	TRBJ2-1
CASTPGGLMNTEAFF	TRBV28	TRBJ1-1
CSVASRSYYEQYF	TRBV29-1	-
CASSLANDDTQYF	TRBV5-1	TRBJ2-3
CASRRGLGNEQFF	TRBV5-1	TRBJ2-1
CSAMGLAGDYNEQFF	TRBV20-1	TRBJ2-1
CASSPLGTGRNYGYTF	TRBV3-1	TRBJ1-2
CASSLQGSRADTQYF	TRBV3-1	TRBJ2-3
CASSLAVVAVNTEAFF	TRBV5-1	TRBJ1-1
CASSLEGQSTDTQYF	TRBV5-1	TRBJ2-3
CASSLAPPAEQYF	TRBV7-9	TRBJ2-7
CASSPWTGDTEAFF	TRBV4-1	TRBJ1-1
CSAADGTYEQYF	TRBV20-1	TRBJ2-7
CASSEALGAGLYEQYF	TRBV2	TRBJ2-7
CASGHSGANVLTF	TRBV6-1	TRBJ2-6
CSVDGTSGSIGYGQYF	TRBV29-1	TRBJ2-4
CSARDLAGETQYF	TRBV20-1	-
CAWTLTGIRYNEQFF	TRBV30	TRBJ2-1
CSVEYGVREQYF	TRBV29-1	TRBJ2-7
CASAGRYEQYF	TRBV5-1	TRBJ2-7
CASNDRDYEQYF	TRBV28	-
CSANQGSGYEQYF	TRBV20-1	TRBJ2-7
CASRVIGTEAFF	TRBV6-6	TRBJ1-1
CSARDPGAADEKLFF	TRBV20-1	TRBJ1-4
CASSLYMGGDREDEQFF	TRBV12-3/TRBV12-4	TRBJ2-1
CAIAGTDGTGAFF	TRBV10-3	TRBJ1-1
CSVEYRDEQYF	TRBV29-1	-
CASSFKVQGEQFF	TRBV7-3	TRBJ2-1
CASRYRQGARNEQYF	TRBV7-2	TRBJ2-7
CASSGRASYEQYF	TRBV25-1	TRBJ2-7
CASSVAGMNEKLFF	TRBV9	TRBJ1-4
CSARDPHRSSYEQYF	TRBV20-1	TRBJ2-7
CSAIATSSETQYF	TRBV20-1	TRBJ2-5
CASSFGQGGGYTF	TRBV12-3/TRBV12-4	TRBJ1-2
CASSPFDGGKKLFF	TRBV3-1	TRBJ1-4
CASSVSDGGSYEQYF	TRBV9	TRBJ2-7
CASTTGLTYEQYF	TRBV6-6	TRBJ2-7
CASSQDRDSSYEQYF	TRBV3-1	TRBJ2-7
CASSLAGTDRETQYF	TRBV7-7	TRBJ2-5
CSAHWTSGRANSGTDTQYF	TRBV20-1	TRBJ2-3
CASSPLGGNTQYF	TRBV14	TRBJ2-3
CSVEYADSYGYTF	TRBV29-1	TRBJ1-2
CASRSQGRGSYEQYF	TRBV6-5	TRBJ2-7
CSVEPGGRNTGELFF	TRBV29-1	TRBJ2-2